This record concerns one TCR beta chain sequence. The sample is drawn from a study of graft-versus-host responses after intestinal transplantation. Study-wide results and caveats: The study found high graft-versus-host to host-versus-graft clonal ratios in allografts of patients with graft-donor T cell macrochimerism.

Plating combined about 200,000 CFSE-labeled responder cells with about 200,000 irradiated, violet-dye-labeled stimulator cells. Responder cells that were proliferating and CFSE-low, both CD3+CD4+ and CD3+CD8+, were sorted after the reaction. CDR3 length: 10 residues. Germline CDR1 reads DFQATT; CDR2 reads SNEGSKA (reference sequence). The ends were cut back, 6 bases at V and 4 bases at J, with 6 bases in the middle. Produced via immunoSEQ multiplex PCR; TCRdb's table is partial and in-frame only. This table has under 15,000 clones, 30% appearing once. J is TRBJ1-2 and V is TRBV20-1; no clear D. The sequence derives from a human patient who received an intestinal transplant. The sequencing used alloreactive CD8+ T cells from a mixed lymphocyte reaction culture, collected before intestinal transplant. As for subset: CFSE-low proliferating T cells sorted from roughly six-day pre-transplant mixed lymphocyte reaction (GvH or HvG direction). CDR3 sequence (DNA): TGCAGTGCCCCCCTCTATGGCTACACCTTC. It is translated as CSAPLYGYTF.